The 3 T cell receptor beta chains listed next were all sequenced from one sample in a study of Graves' ophthalmopathy and Graves' hyperthyroidism. Amplification of TCR beta CDR3 regions used RNA transcripts. The authors performed first-round RT-PCR with HTBI primers and then a second-round multiplex PCR. TCRdb itself ran the multiplex PCR reads through MiXCR, one entry per CDR3 protein. The repertoire has about 550,000 distinct CDR3 sequences, approximately 37% of them found once; the top ten carry about 4%. The sequenced sample was peripheral blood or thyroid tissue (not recorded which). The receptors derive from an adult man with Graves' hyperthyroidism.

This clonotype has ten or more counts. The CDR3 spells CASSFGGPAYEQYF. CDR3 in DNA: TGTGCCAGCAGTTTCGGGGGGCCTGCCTACGAGCAGTACTTC. The chain recombines TRBV7-9 with TRBJ2-7, with D perhaps TRBD2 (7 bases). V lost 6 bases, J lost 2 bases, and 14 bases lay in between. The germline gives CDR1 SEHNR, CDR2 FQNEAQ (reference sequence). There are 14 residues in the CDR3.

The rearrangement links TRBV27 to TRBJ1-2, with TRBD1 identical over 8 bases. CDR1 and CDR2 (germline): MNHEY, SMNVEV (reference sequence). CDR3 length: 13 amino acids. V lost 9 bases, J lost 8 bases, and 11 bases stayed unmatched. CDR3 amino acids: CASQDREVDGYTF. CDR3 DNA sequence: TGTGCCAGTCAGGACAGGGAGGTCGACGGCTACACCTTC.

This clonotype was found many times. V gene TRBV15 combines with J gene TRBJ1-3; D is perhaps TRBD1 (6 bases). The germline V and J ends were trimmed by 3 bases and 2 bases, with 17 bases remaining between them. The germline gives CDR1 LNHNV, CDR2 YYDKDF (reference sequence). The CDR3 covers 17 residues. This chain's CDR3 is CATSSIQGTPPGNTIYF. DNA of the CDR3: TGTGCCACCAGCAGTATACAGGGAACCCCCCCTGGAAACACCATATATTTT.